There are many counts of the clone carrying this TCR beta chain. Its antigen is unidentified. This specimen belongs to a study of identical twins. TCRdb analysed the 5' RACE reads with MiXCR anew, one entry per CDR3 protein. The profile covers about 530,000 distinct CDR3 sequences, with 20% to 25% appearing a single time and about 0.5% taken by the ten largest. Study-level results: Monozygotic twins shared more out-of-frame TCR alpha than recombination models predicted.

The same data also went into a second study, on yellow fever vaccine responses in identical twins.

The source material was CD4+ T cells sorted from blood. The source of this sequence is a woman aged 18-30 years in good health.

The CDR3 spells CASRRTSFGETQYF. The CDR3 DNA reads as TGTGCCAGCCGACGGACATCGTTCGGGGAGACCCAGTACTTC. The J gene is TRBJ2-5, the V gene TRBV27, with D possibly being TRBD1 (5 bases). Germline V gene lookup returns CDR1 MNHEY and CDR2 SMNVEV (reference sequence). Trimming stripped 8 bases from V and 5 bases from J, with 18 bases between. The CDR3 runs to 14 residues.